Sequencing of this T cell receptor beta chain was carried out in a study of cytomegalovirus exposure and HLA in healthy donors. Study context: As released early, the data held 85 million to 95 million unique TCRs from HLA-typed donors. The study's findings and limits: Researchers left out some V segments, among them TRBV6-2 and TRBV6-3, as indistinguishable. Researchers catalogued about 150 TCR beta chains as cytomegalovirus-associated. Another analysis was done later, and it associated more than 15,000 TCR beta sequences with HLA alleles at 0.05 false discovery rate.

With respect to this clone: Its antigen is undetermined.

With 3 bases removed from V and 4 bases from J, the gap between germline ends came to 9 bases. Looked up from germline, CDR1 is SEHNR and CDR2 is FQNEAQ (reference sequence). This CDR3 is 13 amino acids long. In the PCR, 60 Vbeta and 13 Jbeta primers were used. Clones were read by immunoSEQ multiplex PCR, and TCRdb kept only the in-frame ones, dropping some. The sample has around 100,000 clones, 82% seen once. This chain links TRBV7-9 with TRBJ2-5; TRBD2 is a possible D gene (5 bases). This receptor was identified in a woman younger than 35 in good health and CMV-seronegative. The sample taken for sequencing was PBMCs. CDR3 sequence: CASSFRGSETQYF. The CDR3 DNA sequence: TGTGCCAGCAGCTTCCGCGGGTCAGAGACCCAGTACTTC.